The sequence of this TCR beta chain was determined in a study of shared clonotypes between healthy human individuals. V dropped 2 bases and J dropped 4; count of bases not matched to a gene: 4. Germline CDR1 reads MNHEY; CDR2 reads SVGAGI. CDR3 length equals 14 residues. The study, taken as a whole, reports: Unshared clonotypes carried lower generation probabilities than those common to all four donors. In several donors, about 5% of naive CD4 clonotypes appeared in common.

Concerning this clone itself: No antigen is known for it.

Naive CD8 cells comprised CD45RO-negative, CCR7-positively selected cells, excluding terminally differentiated effector memory CD45RA+ cells. Here immunoSEQ multiplex PCR was the method, and the copy in TCRdb shows in-frame clones only, minus some. The sample holds about 2.2 million clones, around 95% seen once. The receptor's source is a man aged 18-30 years in good health. Some clones in this sample may be carry-over from other donors' samples. The specimen sequenced was naive CD8+ T cells from PBMCs. The chain has TRBV6-5 and TRBJ1-2; 7 nucleotides align to TRBD1. CDR3 DNA sequence: TGTGCCAGCAGTTACGAAGGGGGCGGCTATGGCTACACCTTC. This translates into CASSYEGGGYGYTF.